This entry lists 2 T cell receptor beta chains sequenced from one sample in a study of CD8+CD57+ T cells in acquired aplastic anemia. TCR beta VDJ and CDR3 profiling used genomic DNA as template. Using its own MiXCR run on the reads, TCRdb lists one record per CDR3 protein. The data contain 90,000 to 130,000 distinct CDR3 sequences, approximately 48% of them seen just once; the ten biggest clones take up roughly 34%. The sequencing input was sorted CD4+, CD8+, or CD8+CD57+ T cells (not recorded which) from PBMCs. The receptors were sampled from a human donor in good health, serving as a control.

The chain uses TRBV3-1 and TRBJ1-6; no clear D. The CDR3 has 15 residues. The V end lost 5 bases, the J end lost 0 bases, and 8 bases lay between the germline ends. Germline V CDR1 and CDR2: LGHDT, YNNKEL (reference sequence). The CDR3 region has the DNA TGTGCCAGCAGCGACCTGGACTCCTATAATTCACCCCTCCACTTT. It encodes CASSDLDSYNSPLHF.

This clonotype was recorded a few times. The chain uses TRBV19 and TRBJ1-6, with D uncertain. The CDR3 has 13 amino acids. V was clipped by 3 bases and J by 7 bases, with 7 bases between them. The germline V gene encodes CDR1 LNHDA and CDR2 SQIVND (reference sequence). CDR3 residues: CASSILLNSPLHF. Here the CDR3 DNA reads TGTGCCAGTAGTATCCTTTTGAATTCACCCCTCCACTTT.